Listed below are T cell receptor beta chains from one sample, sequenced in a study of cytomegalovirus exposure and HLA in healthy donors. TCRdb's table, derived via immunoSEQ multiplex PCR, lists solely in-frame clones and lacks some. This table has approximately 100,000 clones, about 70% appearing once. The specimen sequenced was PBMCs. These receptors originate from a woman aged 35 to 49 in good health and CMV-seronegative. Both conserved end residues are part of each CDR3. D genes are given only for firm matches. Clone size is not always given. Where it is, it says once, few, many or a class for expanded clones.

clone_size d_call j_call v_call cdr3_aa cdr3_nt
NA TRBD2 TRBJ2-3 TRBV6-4 CASSETSGLTDTQYF TGTGCCAGCAGTGAAACTAGCGGTCTCACAGATACGCAGTATTTT
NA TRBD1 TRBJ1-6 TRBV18 CASSPTMTGLDSPLHF TGTGCCAGCTCGCCAACTATGACAGGGCTAGATTCACCCCTCCACTTT
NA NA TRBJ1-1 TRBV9 CASSPTGNTYEAFF TGTGCCAGCAGCCCCACGGGTAACACCTATGAAGCTTTCTTT
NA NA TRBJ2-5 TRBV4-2 CASSQEGLAGAGAETQYF TGTGCCAGCAGCCAAGAGGGGCTTGCGGGGGCTGGTGCAGAGACCCAGTACTTC
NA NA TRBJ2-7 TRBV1 CTSSQEGPGETDTYGQYF TGCACCAGCAGCCAAGAGGGGCCGGGGGAGACCGACACCTACGGGCAGTACTTC
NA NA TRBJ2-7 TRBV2 CASTLGRGYEQYF TGTGCCAGCACCTTAGGACGGGGCTACGAGCAGTACTTC
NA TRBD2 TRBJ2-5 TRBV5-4 CASSLGLAGGLETQYF TGTGCCAGCAGCTTGGGACTAGCGGGGGGGCTGGAGACCCAGTACTTC
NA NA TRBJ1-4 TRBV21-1 CASSRKWDSRNEKLFF TGTGCCAGCAGCCGTAAGTGGGACAGTAGGAATGAAAAACTGTTTTTT
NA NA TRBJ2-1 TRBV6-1 CASTRPRDDNEGQFF TGTGCCAGCACTCGACCCCGAGACGACAATGAGGGGCAGTTCTTC
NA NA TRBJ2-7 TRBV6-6 CASSPGNRYEQYF TGTGCCAGCAGCCCGGGTAACCGCTACGAGCAGTACTTC
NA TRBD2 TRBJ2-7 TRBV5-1 CASSSGTSGYEQYF TGCGCCAGCAGCAGTGGGACTAGCGGCTACGAGCAGTACTTC
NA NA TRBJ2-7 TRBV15 CATSSEMESQYF TGTGCCACCAGCTCGGAGATGGAGAGTCAGTACTTC
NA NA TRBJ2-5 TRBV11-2 CASSLFHGEETQYF TGTGCCAGCAGCTTATTTCACGGGGAAGAGACCCAGTACTTC
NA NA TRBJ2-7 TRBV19 CASSQRGWGEQYF TGTGCCAGTAGCCAACGAGGTTGGGGCGAGCAGTACTTC
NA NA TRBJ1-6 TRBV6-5 CACKRSSYNSPLHF TGTGCCTGCAAGCGGAGCTCCTATAATTCACCCCTCCACTTT
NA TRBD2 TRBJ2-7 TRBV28 CASISRTSGRGEQYF TGTGCCAGCATCTCTCGGACTAGCGGGAGGGGGGAGCAGTACTTC
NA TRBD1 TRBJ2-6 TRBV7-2 CASSLTGLSSGANVLTF TGTGCCAGCAGCCTGACAGGGTTGAGCTCTGGGGCCAACGTCCTGACTTTC
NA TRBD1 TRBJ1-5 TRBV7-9 CASSFQSGTGQNQPQHF TGTGCCAGCAGCTTCCAATCCGGGACAGGGCAGAATCAGCCCCAGCATTTT
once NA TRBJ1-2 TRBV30 CAWGGTPRQGYTF TGTGCCTGGGGGGGGACCCCTCGACAAGGCTACACCTTC
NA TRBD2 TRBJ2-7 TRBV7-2 CASSWDYSYEQYF TGTGCCAGCAGCTGGGACTATTCCTACGAGCAGTACTTC
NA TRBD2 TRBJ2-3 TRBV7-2 CASSSVAGGGGYTQYF TGTGCCAGCAGCTCAGTAGCGGGAGGGGGCGGCTATACGCAGTATTTT
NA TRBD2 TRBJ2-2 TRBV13 CASSLVGTSGSGELFF TGTGCCAGCAGCTTAGTCGGGACTAGCGGGAGCGGGGAGCTGTTTTTT
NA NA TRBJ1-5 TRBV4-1 CASSQDQGSNQPQHF TGCGCCAGCAGCCAAGATCAGGGGAGCAATCAGCCCCAGCATTTT
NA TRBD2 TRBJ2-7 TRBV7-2 CASSLEGLAGVGQYF TGTGCCAGCAGCCTAGAGGGACTAGCGGGGGTCGGGCAGTACTTC
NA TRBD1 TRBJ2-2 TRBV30 CAWRTGRSPGELFF TGTGCCTGGCGGACAGGGAGATCACCCGGGGAGCTGTTTTTT
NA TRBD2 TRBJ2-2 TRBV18 CASSPGLAGGPNTGELFF TGTGCCAGCTCACCAGGACTAGCGGGAGGACCGAACACCGGGGAGCTGTTTTTT
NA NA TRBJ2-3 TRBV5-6 CASSFPDSLDTQYF TGTGCCAGCAGCTTCCCTGACTCTCTAGATACGCAGTATTTT
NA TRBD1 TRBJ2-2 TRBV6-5 CASSIQGATGELFF TGTGCCAGCAGTATTCAGGGGGCGACCGGGGAGCTGTTTTTT
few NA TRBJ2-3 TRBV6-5 CASSYTRHLDTQYF TGTGCCAGCAGTTACACAAGACACCTGGATACGCAGTATTTT
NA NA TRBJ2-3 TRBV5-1 CASSLARQHKINTDTQYF TGCGCCAGCAGCTTGGCCCGTCAACACAAGATAAACACAGATACGCAGTATTTT
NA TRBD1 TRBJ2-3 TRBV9 CASSVGDRVGTQYF TGTGCCAGCAGCGTAGGGGACAGGGTCGGGACGCAGTATTTT
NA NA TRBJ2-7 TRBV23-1 CASSPVSSYEQYF TGCGCCAGCAGCCCAGTTAGCTCCTACGAGCAGTACTTC